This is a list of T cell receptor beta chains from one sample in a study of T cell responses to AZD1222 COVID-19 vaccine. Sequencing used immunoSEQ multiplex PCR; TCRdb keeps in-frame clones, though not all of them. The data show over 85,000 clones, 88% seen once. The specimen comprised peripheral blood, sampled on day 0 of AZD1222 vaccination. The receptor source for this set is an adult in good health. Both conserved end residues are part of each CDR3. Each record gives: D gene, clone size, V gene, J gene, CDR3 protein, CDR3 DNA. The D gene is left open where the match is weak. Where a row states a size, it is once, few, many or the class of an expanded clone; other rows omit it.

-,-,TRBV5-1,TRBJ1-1,CASSLERPLNTEAFF,TGCGCCAGCAGCTTGGAACGGCCGCTGAACACTGAAGCTTTCTTT
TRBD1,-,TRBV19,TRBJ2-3,CASSSQGVSDTQYF,TGTGCCAGTAGTTCGCAGGGGGTTTCAGATACGCAGTATTTT
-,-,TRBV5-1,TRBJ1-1,CASSLPLGVGNTEAFF,TGCGCCAGCAGCTTGCCGCTGGGGGTGGGGAACACTGAAGCTTTCTTT
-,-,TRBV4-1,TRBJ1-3,CASSPRDSSGNTIYF,TGCGCCAGCAGCCCCCGCGACAGCTCTGGAAACACCATATATTTT
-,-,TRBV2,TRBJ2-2,CASSRDAGELFF,TGTGCCAGCAGCCGAGACGCCGGGGAGCTGTTTTTT
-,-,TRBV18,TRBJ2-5,CASSHGGQETQYF,TGTGCCAGCTCACATGGGGGGCAAGAGACCCAGTACTTC
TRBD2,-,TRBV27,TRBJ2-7,CASSLVSGRLPYEQYF,TGTGCCAGCAGTTTGGTTAGCGGGAGGCTTCCCTACGAGCAGTACTTC
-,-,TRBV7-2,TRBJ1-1,CASSPRRSNTEAFF,TGTGCCAGCAGCCCCAGGCGTTCAAACACTGAAGCTTTCTTT
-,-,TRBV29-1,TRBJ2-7,CSVDFSGYEQYF,TGCAGCGTTGATTTTTCAGGTTACGAGCAGTACTTC
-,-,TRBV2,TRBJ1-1,CASSTPGRRAAAEAFF,TGTGCCAGCAGTACCCCAGGGAGAAGGGCAGCGGCTGAAGCTTTCTTT
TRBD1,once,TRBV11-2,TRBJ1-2,CASSSNYVGTGFNYGYTF,TGTGCCAGCAGCTCCAACTATGTCGGGACAGGATTTAACTATGGCTACACCTTC
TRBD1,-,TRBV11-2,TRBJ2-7,CASSLAGTGPYEQYF,TGTGCCAGCAGCTTAGCCGGGACAGGACCCTACGAGCAGTACTTC
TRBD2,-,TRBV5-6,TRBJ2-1,CASSFGGRIDEQFF,TGTGCCAGCAGCTTCGGCGGGAGGATTGATGAGCAGTTCTTC